Listed here is a single T cell receptor beta chain. Its specificity is not known. This specimen belongs to a study of T cell responses to AZD1222 COVID-19 vaccine. Assay used: immunoSEQ multiplex PCR; TCRdb lists only in-frame clones, some missing. The table has just under 75,000 clones, roughly 80% seen once; the top ten hold around 45%. This CDR3 is 12 amino acids long. The ends lost 5 bases at V and 4 bases at J; junction bases unmatched: 1. Germline CDR1 reads MGHDK; CDR2 reads SYGVNS. Second doses that came at about 4 or about 12 weeks were put together. The study's findings and limits: Nearly half of spike-specific TCRs reportedly target unmutated variant regions. Donors in the cohort were predominantly white British and more often female, and clonal diversity was possibly underestimated. The number of AZD1222 recipients seropositive at baseline was only 6 or 7.

This TCR derives from an adult who received the AZD1222 COVID-19 vaccine. This sequence joins TRBV25-1 and TRBJ1-1, with 7 bases identical to TRBD1. The source material was peripheral blood, sampled 28 days after the second AZD1222 dose. CDR3 sequence: CASSQGGTEAFF. The CDR3 DNA is TGTGCCAGCAGTCAGGGGGGCACTGAAGCTTTCTTT.